These T cell receptor beta chains were read from a single sample in a study of OX40 agonist ivuxolimab in advanced cancers. Assay used: immunoSEQ multiplex PCR; TCRdb lists only in-frame clones, some missing. The table includes about 99,000 clones, about 96% detected once. The sample was CD4+ or CD8+ T cells sorted from blood, taken in a trial of the OX40 agonist ivuxolimab. The origin of the receptors is an adult with an advanced solid tumor such as melanoma, head and neck, liver or kidney cancer. Each CDR3 is given with its conserved first and last residue. D genes are given only for firm matches. Only some rows state a clone size, as once, few, many or a class for expanded clones.

J | D | V | size | DNA | CDR3
TRBJ2-7 | . | TRBV4-1 | . | TGCGCCAGCAGCCAAGACGCGGACACAGTCTACGAGCAGTACTTC | CASSQDADTVYEQYF
TRBJ2-1 | . | TRBV15 | . | TGTGCCACCAGCAGAGACTTAGGTAGAGGGTACAATGAGCAGTTCTTC | CATSRDLGRGYNEQFF
TRBJ2-5 | . | TRBV19 | . | TGTGCCAGTAGTATAGGGGGTGGTCAAGAGACCCAGTACTTC | CASSIGGGQETQYF
TRBJ1-5 | TRBD1 | TRBV7-9 | . | TGTGCCAGCAGCTTAGTCGGACAGGGGAACCAGCCCCAGCATTTT | CASSLVGQGNQPQHF
TRBJ2-7 | . | TRBV6-1 | . | TGTGCCAGTCCCCAGGACACTAATTCCTACGAGCAGTACTTC | CASPQDTNSYEQYF
TRBJ1-1 | . | TRBV25-1 | . | TGTGCCAGCAGTGATGAAAGGGCTGAAGCTTTCTTT | CASSDERAEAFF
TRBJ1-1 | . | TRBV2 | . | TGTGCCAGCAGTGAGCCCCGGGACACCATGAACACTGAAGCTTTCTTT | CASSEPRDTMNTEAFF
TRBJ2-1 | . | TRBV27 | . | TGTGCCAGCAGAACTCTCGGGGCCTACAATGAGCAGTTCTTC | CASRTLGAYNEQFF
TRBJ2-1 | . | TRBV4-2 | . | TGTGCCAGCAGCCAAGGTTCGCCGGGCGGGACCCACAATGAGCAGTTCTTC | CASSQGSPGGTHNEQFF
TRBJ2-1 | TRBD2 | TRBV6-5 | . | TGTGCCAGCAGTTATTCGGGGGGGCTATACAATGAGCAGTTCTTC | CASSYSGGLYNEQFF
TRBJ2-2 | TRBD1 | TRBV19 | . | TGTGCCAGTAGTACTCCCGGGACAGGGTCCACCGGGGAGCTGTTTTTT | CASSTPGTGSTGELFF
TRBJ2-7 | TRBD1 | TRBV27 | . | TGTGCCAGCAGCACCCTCGGACAGGGTAATAGATACGAGCAGTACTTC | CASSTLGQGNRYEQYF
TRBJ2-7 | . | TRBV7-6 | . | TGTGCCAGCAGCTCTGGCGACTACGAGCAGTACTTC | CASSSGDYEQYF
TRBJ2-1 | . | TRBV27 | . | TGTGCCAGCAGTTTATCGATTAGGTGGGGGGTCTCCTACAATGAGCAGTTCTTC | CASSLSIRWGVSYNEQFF
TRBJ2-2 | . | TRBV5-1 | . | TGCGCCAGCAGCTTTGAGGGGAACACCGGGGAGCTGTTTTTT | CASSFEGNTGELFF
TRBJ1-6 | . | TRBV25-1 | few | TGTGCCAGCAGTGAATTGGGTTCACCCCTCCACTTT | CASSELGSPLHF
TRBJ1-6 | . | TRBV4-3 | . | TGCGCCAGCAGCCAAGTGCGGACAGAGAATTCACCCCTCCACTTT | CASSQVRTENSPLHF
TRBJ2-7 | . | TRBV6-6 | once | TGTGCCAGCAGTAAGACAGCCTACGAGCAGTACTTC | CASSKTAYEQYF
TRBJ2-6 | TRBD1 | TRBV5-1 | . | TGCGCCAGCAGCCCGGGGACAGGGGCTGGGGCCAACGTCCTGACTTTC | CASSPGTGAGANVLTF
TRBJ2-2 | . | TRBV27 | . | TGTGCCAGCAGTTTACGGGGGCCCGGGGAGCTGTTTTTT | CASSLRGPGELFF
TRBJ2-2 | . | TRBV7-3 | . | TGTGCCAGCAGCCCGATTAACACCGGGGAGCTGTTTTTT | CASSPINTGELFF
TRBJ2-1 | TRBD2 | TRBV27 | . | TGTGCCGCAGCCGGGGCGGGGGGGGTCTCGAATGAGCAGTTCTTC | CAAAGAGGVSNEQFF
TRBJ2-3 | TRBD1 | TRBV11-2 | . | TGTGCCAGCAGCTTAAACTTGGGACAGGGGTTCACAGATACGCAGTATTTT | CASSLNLGQGFTDTQYF
TRBJ2-7 | . | TRBV6-1 | once | TGTGCCAGCAGCCCGACAGCTTATGGGGACTACGAGCAGTACTTC | CASSPTAYGDYEQYF
TRBJ1-2 | . | TRBV29-1 | . | TGCAGCGTTGACATGAGCCAGGGTTCCTCCTATGGCTACACCTTC | CSVDMSQGSSYGYTF
TRBJ2-1 | . | TRBV25-1 | . | TGTGCCAGCAGTGAATATAGGGGAGGCGAGTTCTTC | CASSEYRGGEFF
TRBJ1-1 | TRBD1 | TRBV6-1 | . | TGTGCCAGCAGTGAAGCGACACCGGACAGGGGGATTGTGAACACTGAAGCTTTCTTT | CASSEATPDRGIVNTEAFF
TRBJ1-2 | TRBD1 | TRBV2 | . | TGTGCCATAGGACAGGGGGCTTCTTGGTATGGCTACACCTTC | CAIGQGASWYGYTF
TRBJ1-1 | . | TRBV11-2 | . | TGTGCCAGCAGCTTTGGGGACAACGGGAACACTGAAGCTTTCTTT | CASSFGDNGNTEAFF
TRBJ2-1 | . | TRBV6-5 | . | TGTGCCAGCAGTATCAAAAGGACTCCCTACAATGAGCAGTTCTTC | CASSIKRTPYNEQFF
TRBJ1-2 | TRBD1 | TRBV28 | . | TGTGCCAGCAGTATCAGCGGGACAGGGGACGGCTACACCTTC | CASSISGTGDGYTF
TRBJ2-7 | TRBD1 | TRBV7-9 | . | TGTGCCAGCAGCTTGGGACAGGGGGCCTACGAGCAGTACTTC | CASSLGQGAYEQYF
TRBJ2-1 | TRBD2 | TRBV6-6 | . | TGTGCCACTGTTGTTGGCGCTTGGGAGGGAAATGAGCAGTTCTTC | CATVVGAWEGNEQFF
TRBJ2-2 | TRBD1 | TRBV7-3 | . | TGTGCCAGCAGCCCAGGGACAGGGGGCAACACCGGGGAGCTGTTTTTT | CASSPGTGGNTGELFF
TRBJ2-5 | TRBD2 | TRBV15 | . | TGTGCCACCAGCACTTCTAGCGGGATTCAAGAGACCCAGTACTTC | CATSTSSGIQETQYF
TRBJ1-2 | . | TRBV7-6 | once | TGTGCCAGCAGCTTGGGCAGTTCGTATGGCTACACCTTC | CASSLGSSYGYTF
TRBJ2-7 | TRBD1 | TRBV6-5 | . | TGTGCCAGCAGTAGTGACAGGGGTTTTTCCTACGAGCAGTACTTC | CASSSDRGFSYEQYF
TRBJ2-5 | TRBD2 | TRBV6-5 | few | TGTGCCAGCTCCCGAACTAGCGGGGTTGGAGAGACCCAGTACTTC | CASSRTSGVGETQYF
TRBJ2-5 | . | TRBV7-7 | . | TGTGCCAGCAGACTTTTGGGGGAGGAGACCCAGTACTTC | CASRLLGEETQYF
TRBJ1-2 | . | TRBV7-3 | . | TGTGCCAGCAGCGAAGGCACACTCGAGTACTATGGCTACACCTTC | CASSEGTLEYYGYTF
TRBJ2-2 | . | TRBV6-6 | . | TGTGCCAGCAGTTACAAGGTTACCGGGGAGCTGTTTTTT | CASSYKVTGELFF